The 15 T cell receptor beta chains reported below all come from one sample, sequenced in a study of T cell responses to AZD1222 COVID-19 vaccine. Some clones are missing from TCRdb's copy, which holds only in-frame ones; the method was immunoSEQ multiplex PCR. This sample has fewer than 200,000 clones; roughly 92% occur once, and the top ten carry 1.6%. Sequenced material: peripheral blood, taken 28 days after the second AZD1222 dose. These receptors were taken from an adult who received the AZD1222 COVID-19 vaccine.

The rearrangement uses TRBV30 and TRBJ1-1; D call uncertain. V lost 3 bases to trimming and J lost 4 bases, with 9 bases between them. CDR3 length: 12 amino acids. CDR1 and CDR2 from the germline V gene are GTSNPN and SVGIG (reference sequence). In DNA form, the CDR3 reads TGTGCCTGGAGGAACCTAATCACTGAAGCTTTCTTT. Translated: CAWRNLITEAFF.

The V call is TRBV5-1, the J call TRBJ1-2; TRBD1 is a possible D gene (6 bases). This CDR3 comprises 15 residues. CDR1 SGHRS and CDR2 YFSETQ come from the germline V gene. V was shortened by 4 bases and J by 2 bases, with 15 bases between the two germline ends. CDR3 DNA sequence: TGCGCCAGCAGCATTCGGGGGGCGGCGAACTATGGCTACACCTTC. Protein product: CASSIRGAANYGYTF. Full variable domain (missing parts from reference TRBV5-1 and TRBJ1-2): KAGVTQTPRYLIKTRGQQVTLSCSPISGHRSVSWYQQTPGQGLQFLFEYFSETQRNKGNFPGRFSGRQFSNSRSEMNVSTLELGDSALYLCASSIRGAANYGYTFGSGTRLTVV.

The rearrangement links TRBV11-3 to TRBJ2-5; tentatively, D is TRBD1 (6 bases). V gave up 2 bases and J gave up 5 bases, with 21 bases separating them. Looked up from germline, CDR1 is SGHNT and CDR2 is YENEEA. The CDR3 extends over 17 amino acids. CDR3 nucleotide sequence: TGTGCCAGCAGCTTAAGCACCGATACAGGGTACGGGGAGACCCAGTACTTC. This sequence encodes CASSLSTDTGYGETQYF.

This chain connects TRBV27 to TRBJ2-7; D not certain. Trimming removed 2 bases at V and 6 bases at J, with 11 bases between. The CDR3 consists of 13 residues. Germline assignment: CDR1 MNHEY and CDR2 SMNVEV (reference sequence). The CDR3 protein is CASSLTSRSEQYF. In DNA form, the CDR3 reads TGTGCCAGCAGTTTAACTTCCCGGAGCGAGCAGTACTTC.

The J gene is TRBJ2-1, the V gene TRBV19; 10 positions agree with TRBD2. The CDR3 is made up of 15 amino acids. CDR1 and CDR2 (germline): LNHDA, SQIVND (reference sequence). V dropped 4 bases and J dropped 9; count of bases not matched to a gene: 9. CDR3 DNA: TGTGCCAGTAGTAGGAGGAGCGGGGGGGCGAGTGAGCAGTTCTTC. Protein: CASSRRSGGASEQFF.

The chain combines TRBV6-1 with TRBJ1-2; TRBD1 matches at 7 bases. V shed 0 bases, J shed 5 bases, and the junction held 6 bases outside the gene matches. This CDR3 contains 15 residues. CDR1 and CDR2 from the germline V gene are MNHNS and SASEGT. In DNA form, the CDR3 reads TGTGCCAGCAGTGAAGCCGGGACAGTTCGATATGGCTACACCTTC. It is translated as CASSEAGTVRYGYTF.

The genes are TRBV28 and TRBJ1-2; no definite D call. The germline V gene encodes CDR1 MDHEN and CDR2 SYDVKM. The CDR3 contains 13 residues. V was pared by 2 bases and J by 6 bases, with 10 bases between. The CDR3: CASSLRGLDGYTF. The CDR3, as DNA: TGTGCCAGCAGTTTACGCGGTCTCGATGGCTACACCTTC.

The V and J genes are TRBV2 and TRBJ2-2; 7 nucleotides match TRBD1. The V and J ends lost 4 bases and 4 bases, in that order; junction bases with no gene match: 6. The CDR3 is made up of 15 amino acids. Germline CDR1 reads SNHLY; CDR2 reads FYNNEI. For the CDR3, the DNA is TGTGCCAGCAGTGGACAGGGTGTGGGCACCGGGGAGCTGTTTTTT. This translates into CASSGQGVGTGELFF.

This chain joins TRBV7-2 and TRBJ2-5; TRBD2 matches 9 bases. Germline V gives CDR1 SGHTA, CDR2 FQGNSA. The CDR3 is 16 amino acids. With 5 bases clipped from V and 3 bases from J, the junction kept 10 bases outside the gene matches. Written as DNA, the CDR3 is TGTGCCAGCAGCCGCCAACCACTAGCGGGCGAAGAGACCCAGTACTTC. It translates to CASSRQPLAGEETQYF.

The rearrangement joins TRBV7-3 to TRBJ2-3, with D perhaps TRBD2 (6 bases). Germline V gene data show CDR1 as SGHTA and CDR2 as FQGTGA. The CDR3 contains 13 residues. Trimming took off 0 bases at V and 5 bases at J, with 6 bases between the two ends. CDR3 sequence (DNA): TGTGCCAGCAGCTTAACGCGGGGAGATACGCAGTATTTT. The encoded protein is CASSLTRGDTQYF.

This rearrangement joins TRBV7-9 to TRBJ2-3; no definite D call. From germline, CDR1 is SEHNR and CDR2 FQNEAQ (reference sequence). The ends were cut back, 5 bases at V and 1 base at J, with 13 bases in the middle. There are 15 residues in the CDR3. CDR3: CASSPDGSRTDTQYF. The CDR3 nucleotides are TGTGCCAGCAGCCCCGACGGGTCTCGCACAGATACGCAGTATTTT.

V and J are TRBV6-5 and TRBJ2-7, with 13 bases that match TRBD2. Germline CDR1 and CDR2: MNHEY and SVGAGI. The CDR3 covers 13 residues. Unmatched junction bases numbered 1, after V lost 7 bases and J lost 4 bases. CDR3 DNA sequence: TGTGCCAGCACGACTAGCGGGAGGTACGAGCAGTACTTC. Translation gives CASTTSGRYEQYF.

The chain combines TRBV2 with TRBJ1-3; D ambiguous. Germline CDR1 and CDR2: SNHLY and FYNNEI. Trimming shortened V by 9 bases and J by 0 bases, and 24 bases separated the two germline ends. This CDR3 contains 18 residues. The CDR3 here is CASNPVYSGPYSGNTIYF. As DNA, the CDR3 is TGTGCCAGTAATCCGGTCTACAGCGGACCTTACTCTGGAAACACCATATATTTT.

The chain carries TRBV6-2 or TRBV6-3 and TRBJ1-1; no firm D call. Trimming pared 5 bases from V and 3 bases from J, leaving 10 bases between. Germline V gene sequence: CDR1 MNHEY, CDR2 SVGEGT. This CDR3 has 13 residues. The CDR3 sequence is CASSRGLDTEAFF. CDR3 DNA sequence: TGTGCCAGCAGTCGAGGGTTGGACACTGAAGCTTTCTTT.

V usage is TRBV7-9 and J usage is TRBJ1-3; D is unclear. V shed 5 bases and J shed 0 bases, with 11 bases lying between them. The CDR3 length is 15 residues. Germline V CDR1 and CDR2: SEHNR, FQNEAQ (reference sequence). Here the CDR3 reads CASSERLDSGNTIYF. CDR3 DNA sequence: TGTGCCAGCAGCGAACGACTGGACTCTGGAAACACCATATATTTT.